This TCR beta chain was found in a study of blood T cells in healthy people across ages (dated by TCRdb to the mid-2010s). Regarding the research as a whole: In model experiments, template switching captured about one uniquely barcoded TCR beta cDNA molecule for every two T cells. For two donors (one aged 18 to 29 and one aged 80 or older), the study analyzed two additional independent replicas of 1 million unique cDNA reads from the same blood draw. Four age groups were formed from the donors: young (average roughly 16 years), middle-aged (approximately 40), aged (more than 55) and long-lived (about 80). To track age-related changes in TCR beta repertoire diversity, the study relied on deep sequencing normalized with unique cDNA molecular identifiers. To avoid experimental bias, donors of different ages were spread randomly across the sequencing lanes. Study-wide conclusions, independent of this receptor: Observed TCR beta diversity correlated strongly with the percentage of naive T cells measured by flow cytometry. The CMV infection status of donors was not known, potentially confounding age-related changes in expanded clonotypes. Estimates of total diversity from one million sequenced T cells were regarded as lower bounds and underestimates. Compared with the aged group, more naive CD4+ T cells, fewer expanded clones and increased TCR diversity were shown by the long-lived group, suggesting age selection. Bulk unsorted PBMC profiling prevented conclusive comparison of naive and antigen-experienced compartments. Observed TCR beta diversity per million T cells fell roughly linearly with age, and a significant reduction was already apparent by age around 40.

With regard to this clonotype: There is no known antigen for this receptor. No much larger clone exists at a distance of one base, and base qualities are not known.

Taken from the germline V gene, the CDR1 and CDR2 loops are SGHTA and FQGNSA. Germline trimming amounts to 5 bases on V and 0 bases on J, with 6 as the count of junction bases outside the gene matches. Its CDR3 holds 16 amino acids, cysteine through phenylalanine. The CDR3 DNA has 48 bases and is translated from base 1. Library generation was performed with 5' RACE. This sample was sequenced with an Illumina HiSeq 2500. A second PCR of roughly 6 to 11 cycles was run with a J-beta primer mix and a sample-barcoded 5' primer. A template-switch 5' adaptor carrying 12 random nucleotides introduced a unique molecular identifier onto each TCR beta cDNA molecule. Each sample yielded at least 2.5 million CDR3-containing paired-end reads. First-strand cDNA was synthesized from all RNA with the Mint cDNA synthesis kit, primed by a TRBC-specific oligonucleotide. Following uracil-DNA glycosylase treatment, all cDNA underwent a first 18-cycle PCR with the universal primers M1SS and BC2_uni_R. As for how the authors treated the data: Normalization of each sample was performed by random selection of 1 million high-quality reads, each carrying a distinct molecular identifier. Reads sharing molecular identifiers were discarded rather than binned into consensus sequences. CDR3 identification, clonotype clustering and error correction used MiTCR with a Q25 quality threshold and the strictest error-elimination algorithm. A nonparametric unseen species model with Euler transformation was used to estimate a lower bound on total TCR beta diversity. Starting from the raw public reads, TCRdb applied fastp trimming at Q25, assembled clones with MiXCR and retained in-frame beta chains. Rows are unified per CDR3 protein, each entry keeping the most common DNA and genes. The V and J calls and clone size are TCRdb's, not the authors'. For this sample the table gives roughly 900,000 distinct CDR3 sequences, of which under 30% were detected only once. 17% of the sample rests with the top ten.

The donors were about 40 Caucasian individuals from Russia, aged 6 to 90 years, who were systemically healthy. Each donor gave ten milliliters of peripheral blood, drawn into EDTA-treated Vacutainer tubes. Ficoll-Paque density-gradient centrifugation was used to isolate PBMCs, with at least 7 million obtained per sample. Trizol reagent was used to extract total RNA from PBMCs, with at least 5.5 micrograms per sample. For every donor, an aliquot of PBMCs went through flow cytometry to measure the percentages of naive CD45RAhigh/CD27high T cells. This TCR came from a woman aged 80 or older in good health. Sequences were obtained from blood. This chain joins TRBV7-2 to TRBJ2-2, with 7 bases in between that match TRBD2. The CDR3 protein: CASSRTSDANTGELFF. The sequenced DNA: TGTGCCAGCAGCAGAACTAGCGACGCGAACACCGGGGAGCTGTTTTTT.